The T cell receptor beta chain described here comes from a study of T-cell reconstitution after alpha-beta-depleted transplantation in children. Study results and limitations: Several hundred graft clones that had expanded were reportedly the source of alpha-beta T cells about two months after transplant. Diversity of TCRbeta at day 60 was high in some patients, arising from surviving recipient T cells and thymic progenitors. The authors attributed T-cell counts and diversity one year after transplant mostly to newly produced T cells.

Library preparation (for TCRbeta) was performed with unique molecular identifiers. TCRdb passed the PCR reads through MiXCR, listing each CDR3 protein once. The sample holds roughly 30,000 distinct CDR3 sequences, around 7% seen once. This clonotype was picked up many times. Its specificity is unknown. The CDR3 is 14 residues long. Germline values: CDR1 LGHNA, CDR2 YSLEER. The junction had 9 bases not matched to a gene; V was cut back by 4 bases and J by 6 bases. Sequenced here: peripheral blood, sampled 60 days after TCRalphabeta/CD19-depleted stem cell transplant. The genes are TRBV4-3 and TRBJ2-7; 7 bases are a match to TRBD1. The sequence derives from a child in the first two years of life who had a stem cell transplant for acute myeloid leukemia, so the T cells may come from the graft donor. The CDR3 protein is CASSRDRRGPEQYF. Here the CDR3 DNA reads TGCGCCAGCAGCCGGGACAGAAGAGGGCCCGAGCAGTACTTC.